This T cell receptor (beta chain) was found in a study of T-cell reconstitution after alpha-beta-depleted transplantation in children. Whole-study findings and limits: Expanded graft clones numbering several hundred reportedly gave rise to alpha-beta T cells about two months after transplant. For some patients, TCRbeta diversity was high at day 60 because of recipient T cells and thymic progenitors that survived. T-cell counts and diversity at one year following transplant were attributed mainly to newly produced T cells.

Per germline, CDR1 SGHKS and CDR2 YYEKEE (reference sequence). This CDR3 is built from 15 residues. V gave up 0 bases and J gave up 4 bases; unmatched junction bases: 7. This clonotype came up many times. Antigen specificity is unknown. Unique molecular identifiers were used in preparing the TCRbeta library. Via MiXCR, TCRdb re-called the PCR reads, giving one row per CDR3 protein. The sample lists a few hundred thousand distinct CDR3 sequences, approximately 41% occurring once. The chain combines TRBV5-5 with TRBJ2-7, with 7 bases that match TRBD1. This sequence originates from a girl aged 2-10 years with aplastic anemia, due to receive a stem cell transplant. Sequencing used PBMCs, obtained before TCRalphabeta/CD19-depleted stem cell transplant. CDR3 nucleotide sequence: TGTGCCAGCAGCTTGGAGCAGGGGGAAGGGTACGAGCAGTACTTC. It translates to CASSLEQGEGYEQYF.